A single sample gave rise to the 20 T cell receptor delta chains below, sequenced in a study of gamma-delta chains in newborns, infants, children. TCRdb reran clone calling via CATT on the reads. The sample lists around 4,300 delta-chain clones; 3.1% were seen once. Sequencing input: blood. The receptor source for this set is a child who was a newborn, infant or young child, either healthy, febrile or measles-vaccinated (not recorded which).

This clone is labeled medium-sized (0.01 to 0.1%). At the DNA level, this CDR3 is encoded by other sequences in the same sample as well. The chain couples TRDV2 to TRDJ3; TRDD3 aligns across 11 bases. The CDR3 is 17 amino acids. Germline-derived CDR1 and CDR2 are GEAIGNYY and EKD. V lost 4 bases, J lost 2 bases, and 3 bases stayed unmatched. CDR3: CACDVLGDTWDTRQMFF. CDR3 sequence (DNA): TGTGCCTGTGATGTACTGGGGGATACCTGGGACACCCGACAGATGTTTTTC.

By proportion, this clone is medium-sized. The J gene is TRDJ1, the V gene TRDV3; 10 bases are shared with TRDD3. The V gene end was trimmed by 3 bases and the J gene end by 0 bases; junction bases not matched to a gene: 22. The CDR3 is 20 amino acids. From germline, CDR1 is TVYSNPD and CDR2 GDNSRS (reference sequence). The CDR3 nucleotides read TGTGCCTTACCACCCGCCTTCCGCTCTTACTGGGGGATTCACACCGATAAACTCATCTTT. Amino acid sequence: CALPPAFRSYWGIHTDKLIF. Filled out from reference TRDV3 and TRDJ1, the complete variable domain reads CDKVTQSSPDQTVASGSEVVLLCTYDTVYSNPDLFWYRIRPDYSFQFVFYGDNSRSEGADFTQGRFSVKHILTQKAFHLVISPVRTEDSATYYCALPPAFRSYWGIHTDKLIFGKGTRVTVEP.

This clone occurred a few times. TCRdb attributes to this sequence the protein of a much larger clone, which differs from the DNA translation at residue 8; a read error is likely, and the protein displayed is translated from the DNA. This chain uses TRDV2 with TRDJ3; 8 bases are shared with TRDD3. With 1 base clipped from V and 0 bases from J, the junction kept 4 bases outside the gene matches. This CDR3 contains 18 residues. Germline V lookup: CDR1 GEAIGNYY, CDR2 EKD. The CDR3 DNA is TGTGCCTGTGACACTGGGGGATCCTTCTCCTGGGACACCCGACAGATGTTTTTC. Encoded protein: CACDTGGSFSWDTRQMFF.

In regard to this clone: Only one base separates this from a far larger clonotype, so it likely reflects a read error. The same CDR3 is also encoded by other DNA sequences in this sample. V gene TRDV2 combines with J gene TRDJ3, with 7 bases that match TRDD3. Per the germline V gene, CDR1 is GEAIGNYY and CDR2 is EKD. J was trimmed by 3 bases and V by 0 bases; bases with no gene match: 7. The CDR3 consists of 18 residues. CDR3 amino acids: CACDTGGYGVWDTRQMFF. As DNA, the CDR3 is TGTGCCTGTGACACCGGTGGATACGGGGTCTGGGACACCCGACAGATGTTTTTC.

This clone ranks as medium-sized. Other DNA sequences in the same sample also yield this CDR3. This chain links TRDV2 with TRDJ2; TRDD3 agrees at 7 bases. The ends lost 2 bases at V and 5 bases at J; junction bases unmatched: 4. This CDR3 comprises 14 residues. Germline V lookup: CDR1 GEAIGNYY, CDR2 EKD. CDR3 bases: TGTGCCTGTGACAAGTGGGGGACTACAGCACAACTCTTCTTT. Translating it yields CACDKWGTTAQLFF.

As concerns this clone: TCRdb shows a much larger clone's protein in place of this DNA's translation, and the two differ at residue 12, likely through a read error; the protein shown is translated from the DNA. The V call is TRDV2, the J call TRDJ3, with 12 bases fitting TRDD3. Trimming cost V 1 base and J 5 bases; bases outside gene matches: 11. This CDR3 has 20 residues. Germline lookup yields CDR1 GEAIGNYY and CDR2 EKD. CDR3 DNA: TGTGCCTGTGACACACTCCGTACTGGGGGATACCGCCGGGACACCCGACAGATGTTTTTC. As protein: CACDTLRTGGYRRDTRQMFF.

Comments on this clone: This is likely an artifact of a read error, given a far larger clone one base away. Other DNA sequences of this sample code for an identical CDR3. This sequence joins TRDV2 and TRDJ3; the match to TRDD3 covers 9 bases. Germline V CDR1 and CDR2: GEAIGNYY, EKD. The V gene end was trimmed by 0 bases and the J gene end by 3 bases; junction bases not matched to a gene: 2. This CDR3 is 17 amino acids long. The CDR3 reads CACDTVGGYWDTRQMFF. The CDR3 DNA sequence: TGTGCCTGTGACACCGTTGGGGGATACTGGGACACCCGACAGATGTTTTTC.

As regards this clone: The protein recorded in TCRdb matches a much larger clone and deviates from this DNA's translation at residue 11, suggesting a read error; the protein here is obtained by translating the DNA. The chain links TRDV2 to TRDJ2; 12 bases line up with TRDD3. The CDR3 runs to 14 residues. Germline loops: CDR1 GEAIGNYY, CDR2 EKD. CDR3 DNA sequence: TGTGCCTGTGACATACTGGGGGATACAGCACGACTCTTCTTT. Translating it yields CACDILGDTARLFF.

A few counts support this clone. A read error is the likely source, as a far larger clone sits one nucleotide away. This CDR3 is also generated by other DNA sequences in the sample. The V call is TRDV2, the J call TRDJ1; 7 positions match TRDD3. With V trimmed by 4 bases and J by 2 bases, 9 bases remained unmatched. The CDR3 totals 15 residues. Germline loops: CDR1 GEAIGNYY, CDR2 EKD. CDR3: CACDTGGLRTDKLIF. The CDR3, as DNA: TGTGCCTGTGATACCGGGGGATTGAGGACCGATAAACTCATCTTT.

About this clone: A read error may be the cause here, since a much bigger clone is one base away. The same CDR3 arises from other DNA sequences in this sample as well. The chain recombines TRDV1 with TRDJ2, with 11 nucleotides matching TRDD3. The CDR3 has 19 amino acids. The germline V gene has CDR1 TSWWSYY and CDR2 QGS. V gave up 3 bases and J gave up 4 bases; unmatched junction bases: 13. CDR3 sequence: CALGELPLWGIRGTAQLFF. DNA for the CDR3: TGTGCTCTTGGGGAGCTCCCCCTTTGGGGGATACGGGGGACAGCACAACTCTTCTTT.

With respect to this clone: A much larger clonotype is one base distant, so this may be a read error. The same CDR3 also results from other DNA sequences found in this sample. CDR3 in amino acids: CACDGVWGIRPGPRVSWDTRQMFF. The CDR3 coding sequence is TGTGCCTGTGACGGTGTATGGGGGATACGGCCCGGGCCCAGGGTCTCCTGGGACACCCGGCAGATGTTTTTC. The genes are TRDV2 and TRDJ3; 11 nucleotides align to TRDD3. Germline V CDR1 and CDR2: GEAIGNYY, EKD. The CDR3 contains 24 residues.

Concerning this clone itself: This DNA's translation and the protein TCRdb lists, from a much larger clone, do not match at residue 5, likely due to a read error; the protein shown is translated from the DNA. This chain uses TRDV2 with TRDJ3; D gene ambiguous. Germline V gene sequence: CDR1 GEAIGNYY, CDR2 EKD. V was clipped by 2 bases and J by 3 bases, with 1 base between them. The CDR3 has 13 residues. The chain's CDR3 is CACDSWDTRQMFF. The CDR3 nucleotides read TGTGCCTGTGACAGCTGGGACACCCGACAGATGTTTTTC.

A note on this clone: A much larger clone lies one base from this, so it may be a read error. The J gene is TRDJ3, the V gene TRDV2; 8 bases align to TRDD3. Germline V lookup: CDR1 GEAIGNYY, CDR2 EKD. This CDR3 comprises 19 residues. CDR3: CARDTVLGVSSWDTRQMFF. The CDR3 nucleotides read TGTGCCCGTGACACCGTACTGGGGGTGAGCTCCTGGGACACCCGACAGATGTTTTTC.

This clone counts as medium-sized (0.01 to 0.1%). A much larger clone differs by one base, so this may be a read error. Other nucleotide sequences in the sample specify the same CDR3. This chain links TRDV2 with TRDJ3; 9 bases fit TRDD3. V shed 0 bases and J 0 bases; nucleotides not matched to a gene: 5. Germline-derived CDR1 and CDR2 are GEAIGNYY and EKD. The CDR3 length is 19 residues. CDR3 region: CACDTVLGESSWDTRQMFF. In DNA form, the CDR3 reads TGTGCCTGTGACACCGTACTGGGGGAGAGCTCCTGGGACACCCGACAGATGTTTTTC.

In its sample, this clone was seen a few times. This clone may be a read error of a much larger clone one base away. The V gene is TRDV1, the J gene TRDJ2; TRDD3 matches at 7 bases. Germline V gene data show CDR1 as TSWWSYY and CDR2 as QGS. CDR3 size: 22 residues. This chain's CDR3 is CAPGELPLQLGVPSIVTAQLFF. CDR3 coding DNA: TGTGCTCCTGGGGAACTCCCACTACAGCTGGGGGTACCCTCTATTGTGACAGCACAACTCTTCTTT.

Details on this clone: The protein held in TCRdb is that of a much larger clone and does not match this DNA's translation at residue 9, likely because of a read error; the protein shown is translated from the DNA. The chain carries TRDV2 and TRDJ1; D gene uncertain. Germline lookup yields CDR1 GEAIGNYY and CDR2 EKD. This CDR3 comprises 13 residues. CDR3 in DNA: TGTGCCTGTGACACCTGGGACACCGTTAAACTCATCTTT. As protein: CACDTWDTVKLIF.

There are a few counts of this clone. A much larger clone lies a single base off, so this may be a read error. The sample holds other DNA sequences that translate to the same CDR3. The chain has TRDV2 and TRDJ1; a possible D gene is TRDD3 (6 bases). CDR1 is GEAIGNYY and CDR2 is EKD in the germline V gene. The CDR3 has 20 amino acids. The CDR3 loop is CACDTGGGFGGGPYTDKLIF. The CDR3 bases are TGCGCCTGTGACACCGGAGGAGGATTTGGTGGGGGGCCTTACACCGATAAACTCATCTTT.

In this sample, this clone turned up a few times. A much larger clone differs from this one at a single base, so this may be a read error. The V gene is TRDV2, the J gene TRDJ3; 7 bases are shared with TRDD3. The germline gives CDR1 GEAIGNYY, CDR2 EKD. The CDR3 is 19 residues long. The CDR3 loop reads CACDTLGVPSSWDTRRMFF. CDR3 in DNA: TGTGCCTGTGACACCCTGGGGGTCCCCAGCTCCTGGGACACCCGACGGATGTTTTTC.

This clone was counted many times. This is likely an artifact of a read error, given a far larger clone one base away. The V and J genes are TRDV2 and TRDJ3; 11 bases match TRDD3. CDR1 is GEAIGNYY and CDR2 is EKD in the germline V gene. This CDR3 is built from 18 residues. This CDR3 reads CARDTVLGDTWDTRQMFF. Written as DNA, the CDR3 is TGTGCCCGTGACACCGTACTGGGGGATACCTGGGACACCCGACAGATGTTTTTC.

This clone occurred a few times. TCRdb's protein for this DNA is that of a much larger clone and differs from the translation at residue 9, likely a read error; the protein shown is the DNA translation. The genes are TRDV2 and TRDJ3; TRDD3 agrees at 7 bases. The V gene's germline CDR1 is GEAIGNYY and CDR2 EKD. The length of the CDR3 is 18 residues. Trimming cost V 0 bases and J 0 bases; bases outside gene matches: 4. The CDR3 protein is CACDTLGISSWDTRQMFF. In nucleotides, the CDR3 is TGTGCCTGTGACACCCTGGGGATAAGCTCCTGGGACACCCGACAGATGTTTTTC.